This passage covers 19 T cell receptor beta chains from one sample sequenced in a study of T cell responses to AZD1222 COVID-19 vaccine. Generated by immunoSEQ multiplex PCR, the TCRdb table keeps only in-frame clones and is missing some. The sample records 150,000 to 250,000 clones, over 85% being singletons. The input for sequencing was peripheral blood, taken 28 days after the second AZD1222 dose. These TCRs come from an adult who received the AZD1222 COVID-19 vaccine.

The chain couples TRBV6-5 to TRBJ1-1, with D perhaps TRBD1 (6 bases). The CDR3 is made up of 13 amino acids. Looked up from germline, CDR1 is MNHEY and CDR2 is SVGAGI. V was shortened by 4 bases and J by 5 bases, with 11 bases between the two germline ends. The CDR3, as DNA: TGTGCCAGCAGTTCAGGGGCTGGGACTGAAGCTTTCTTT. It specifies CASSSGAGTEAFF.

The rearrangement joins TRBV28 to TRBJ1-5; D possibly corresponds to TRBD1 (5 bases). The CDR3 has 14 residues. V lost 8 bases to trimming and J lost 6 bases, with 17 bases between them. The germline V gene encodes CDR1 MDHEN and CDR2 SYDVKM. The CDR3 protein is CASGHGGGGQPQHF. The CDR3 DNA is TGTGCCAGCGGACATGGGGGGGGAGGTCAGCCCCAGCATTTT.

The J gene is TRBJ2-4, the V gene TRBV2, with D tentatively TRBD2 (6 bases). Trimming shortened V by 6 bases and J by 0 bases, and 27 bases separated the two germline ends. CDR1 is SNHLY, CDR2 FYNNEI, per germline. The CDR3 length is 20 residues. The DNA for the CDR3 is TGTGCCAGCAGCGCCGGAGGGGCTTACGGCATCGCACTAGCCAAAAACATTCAGTACTTC. This gives the protein CASSAGGAYGIALAKNIQYF.

The rearrangement links TRBV6-5 to TRBJ2-7; 7 bases are a match to TRBD1. Trimming cost V 2 bases and J 3 bases; bases outside gene matches: 1. Germline V gene lookup returns CDR1 MNHEY and CDR2 SVGAGI. This CDR3 contains 13 residues. CDR3 in DNA: TGTGCCAGCAGTTACGGGACAGACTACGAGCAGTACTTC. It translates to CASSYGTDYEQYF.

This sequence joins TRBV9 and TRBJ2-1; D is ambiguous. V shed 0 bases and J shed 6 bases, with 7 bases lying between them. Germline V gene lookup returns CDR1 SGDLS and CDR2 YYNGEE. The CDR3 totals 13 residues. The CDR3 here is CASSVDRSNEQFF. In DNA, the CDR3 is TGTGCCAGCAGCGTAGACCGGTCCAATGAGCAGTTCTTC.

The V gene is TRBV7-6, the J gene TRBJ2-1; TRBD2 matches 11 bases. Trimming at V came to 3 bases and at J to 9 bases, leaving 10 bases not matched to a gene. The CDR3 sequence is 16 residues long. Germline V gene lookup returns CDR1 SGHVS and CDR2 FNYEAQ. CDR3 region: CASSLKLAGDVLEQFF. In nucleotides, the CDR3 is TGTGCCAGCAGCTTGAAACTAGCGGGGGATGTGCTTGAGCAGTTCTTC.

The chain recombines TRBV7-9 with TRBJ1-1; no firm D call. Trimming left V 2 bases short and J 5 bases short, with 15 bases between. The germline V gene encodes CDR1 SEHNR and CDR2 FQNEAQ (reference sequence). The CDR3 totals 15 residues. The CDR3 DNA reads TGTGCCAGCAGCTTACAGTTTCCGGGAGGAACTGAAGCTTTCTTT. This encodes CASSLQFPGGTEAFF.

J is TRBJ1-3 and V is TRBV18; a weak D match, TRBD1 (5 bases). The CDR3 covers 17 residues. With 4 bases removed from V and 1 base from J, the gap between germline ends came to 17 bases. Germline loops: CDR1 KGHSH, CDR2 LQKENI. The CDR3 nucleotides read TGTGCCAGCTCACTCGCCTGGGACTCCTTTTCTGGAAACACCATATATTTT. This codes for CASSLAWDSFSGNTIYF.

The J gene is TRBJ1-2, the V gene TRBV12-3 or TRBV12-4; 7 bases are a match to TRBD1. The ends lost 4 bases at V and 8 bases at J; junction bases unmatched: 4. The CDR3 is 12 amino acids. Here the CDR3 DNA reads TGTGCCAGCAGTTACACAGGGGACGGCTACACCTTC. Protein sequence: CASSYTGDGYTF.

V gene TRBV10-1 combines with J gene TRBJ1-2; D is undetermined. Trimming stripped 2 bases from V and 2 bases from J, with 6 bases between. Germline V CDR1 and CDR2: WNHNN, SYGVQD (reference sequence). The CDR3 runs 13 residues. The CDR3 protein is CASSENRNYGYTF. CDR3 coding DNA: TGCGCCAGCAGTGAGAATCGGAACTATGGCTACACCTTC.

The genes are TRBV6-5 and TRBJ1-2; D remains unclear. The CDR3 covers 14 residues. Trimming cost V 6 bases and J 2 bases, with 13 bases left between them. Looked up from germline, CDR1 is MNHEY and CDR2 is SVGAGI. The CDR3 bases are TGTGCCAGCAGCAAAGGGCAGAAAAACTATGGCTACACCTTC. Amino acids: CASSKGQKNYGYTF.

The chain has TRBV25-1 and TRBJ2-6; possibly TRBD2 for D (5 bases). The ends were cut back, 4 bases at V and 0 bases at J, with 13 bases in the middle. CDR1 and CDR2 (germline): MGHDK, SYGVNS. This CDR3 contains 17 residues. CDR3 DNA: TGTGCCAGCAGTGGCTTCACGGGGAGCTCTGGGGCCAACGTCCTGACTTTC. It is translated as CASSGFTGSSGANVLTF.

V usage is TRBV20-1 and J usage is TRBJ1-1; D uncertain. Trimming stripped 6 bases from V and 3 bases from J, with 8 bases between. The CDR3 spans 11 residues. CDR1 DFQATT and CDR2 SNEGSKA come from the germline V gene (reference sequence). CDR3 protein: CSATGYTEAFF. Here the CDR3 DNA reads TGCAGTGCCACGGGGTACACTGAAGCTTTCTTT.

The chain has TRBV11-2 and TRBJ1-1, with no clear D. V shed 1 base and J shed 1 base, with 4 bases lying between them. Germline V gene sequence: CDR1 SGHAT, CDR2 FQNNGV. The CDR3 is made up of 13 amino acids. The CDR3 loop reads CASSLGGNTEAFF. The CDR3 DNA reads as TGTGCCAGCAGCTTAGGGGGGAACACTGAAGCTTTCTTT.

V gene TRBV10-2 combines with J gene TRBJ1-2, with D possibly being TRBD1 (5 bases). The CDR3 is 13 residues long. The V gene lost 3 bases and the J gene lost 2 bases, with 7 bases spanning the gap. In germline, CDR1 is WSHSY, CDR2 SAAADI. CDR3 amino acids: CASSDRQNYGYTF. The CDR3 region has the DNA TGCGCCAGCAGTGATCGACAGAACTATGGCTACACCTTC.

This chain joins TRBV4-1 and TRBJ2-1; D uncertain. V was clipped by 0 bases and J by 9 bases, with 6 bases between them. This CDR3 contains 12 residues. The germline V gene has CDR1 MGHRA and CDR2 YSYEKL. The CDR3 DNA reads as TGCGCCAGCAGCCAAGATGGAGTTGAGCAGTTCTTC. As protein: CASSQDGVEQFF.

V gene TRBV28 combines with J gene TRBJ1-5; TRBD1 is a possible D gene (5 bases). V lost 5 bases and J lost 5, with 16 bases in between. CDR3 length: 15 amino acids. The germline V gene has CDR1 MDHEN and CDR2 SYDVKM. The chain's CDR3 is CASSDPPGSDQPQHF. CDR3 in DNA: TGTGCCAGCAGTGACCCCCCAGGGTCAGATCAGCCCCAGCATTTT.

In its sample, this clone was seen once. The V and J genes are TRBV4-1 and TRBJ2-7, with D perhaps given as TRBD1 or TRBD2 (5 bases each). Germline assignment: CDR1 MGHRA and CDR2 YSYEKL. V was pared by 1 base and J by 5 bases, with 12 bases between. There are 14 residues in the CDR3. DNA for the CDR3: TGCGCCAGCAGCCAAGGCGTGGGACCGGACGAGCAGTACTTC. Encoded protein: CASSQGVGPDEQYF.

The rearrangement uses TRBV9 and TRBJ2-6, with 9 bases lining up with TRBD2. Germline CDR1 is SGDLS and CDR2 is YYNGEE. The CDR3 is made up of 20 amino acids. V trimming: 4 bases; J trimming: 1 base; junction bases outside the gene matches: 15. The CDR3 coding sequence is TGTGCCAGCAGCTTCCTTGAGAAAAGCGGGGGGATGTCTGGGGCCAACGTCCTGACTTTC. Encoded protein: CASSFLEKSGGMSGANVLTF.